This T cell receptor (beta chain) stems from a study of T cells after yellow fever vaccination. Whole-study context: Sorting on CD3, CD45RA, CCR7 and CD95 yielded EM, EMRA, CM and Tscm memory subsets.

Study findings and constraints: FACS-sorted repertoires could harbor abundant contaminating bulk-population clonotypes.

Trimming cost V 3 bases and J 2 bases, with 10 bases left between them. This CDR3 has 14 residues. Germline values: CDR1 SSHAT, CDR2 FNYEAQ (reference sequence). This clonotype was detected ten times or more. The authors made TCR cDNA by 5'RACE template switching, adding a universal primer site and UMIs. TCRdb reprocessed the 5' RACE reads with MiXCR, giving one entry per CDR3 protein. This table has 11,000 to 15,000 distinct CDR3 sequences, roughly 7.2% appearing once. This TCR was recovered from a man between 18 and 29 years old who received the YFV17D yellow fever vaccine. The gene calls are TRBV7-7 and TRBJ2-5; D uncertain. Sequenced material: PBMCs, either bulk or a sorted T-cell subset (CD4+, CD8+, memory, or dextramer-sorted; not recorded which), taken on the day of the yellow fever booster vaccination. CDR3 amino acids: CASSLLGKQETQYF. CDR3 coding DNA: TGTGCCAGCAGCTTGTTGGGGAAACAAGAGACCCAGTACTTC.